This T cell receptor beta chain originates from a study of cytomegalovirus exposure and HLA in healthy donors. This CDR3 comprises 14 residues. Germline-derived CDR1 and CDR2 are SGHTA and FQGNSA. V was trimmed by 6 bases and J by 7 bases, leaving 16 bases between them. 60 Vbeta and 13 Jbeta primers were used in PCR. The method was immunoSEQ multiplex PCR; TCRdb's version includes in-frame clones alone and lacks a portion of them. There are 150,000 or so clones in the sample; over 65% occur only once, and 0.7% to 0.8% lies in the top ten. This clonotype was obtained from a female donor in good health and CMV-seronegative. The V call is TRBV7-2, the J call TRBJ1-5, with D unresolved. Specimen: PBMCs. The chain's CDR3 is CASSLRSAGQPQHF. The CDR3 DNA follows: TGTGCCAGCAGTTTAAGGAGTGCTGGGCAGCCCCAGCATTTT.